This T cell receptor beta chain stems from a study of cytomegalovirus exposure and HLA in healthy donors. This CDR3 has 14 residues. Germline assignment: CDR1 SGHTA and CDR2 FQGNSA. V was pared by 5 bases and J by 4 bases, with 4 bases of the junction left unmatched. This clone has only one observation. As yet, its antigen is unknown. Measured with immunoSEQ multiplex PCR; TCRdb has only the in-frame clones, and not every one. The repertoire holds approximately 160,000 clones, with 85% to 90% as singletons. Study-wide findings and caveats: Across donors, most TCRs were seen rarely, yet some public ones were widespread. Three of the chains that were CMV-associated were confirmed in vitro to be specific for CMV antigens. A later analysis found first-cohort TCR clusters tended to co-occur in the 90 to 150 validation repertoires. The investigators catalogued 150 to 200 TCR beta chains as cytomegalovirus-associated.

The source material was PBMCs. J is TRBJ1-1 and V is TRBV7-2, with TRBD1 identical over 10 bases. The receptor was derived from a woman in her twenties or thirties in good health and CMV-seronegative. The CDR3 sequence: CASSPWTGGTEAFF. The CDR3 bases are TGTGCCAGCAGCCCATGGACAGGGGGCACTGAAGCTTTCTTT.